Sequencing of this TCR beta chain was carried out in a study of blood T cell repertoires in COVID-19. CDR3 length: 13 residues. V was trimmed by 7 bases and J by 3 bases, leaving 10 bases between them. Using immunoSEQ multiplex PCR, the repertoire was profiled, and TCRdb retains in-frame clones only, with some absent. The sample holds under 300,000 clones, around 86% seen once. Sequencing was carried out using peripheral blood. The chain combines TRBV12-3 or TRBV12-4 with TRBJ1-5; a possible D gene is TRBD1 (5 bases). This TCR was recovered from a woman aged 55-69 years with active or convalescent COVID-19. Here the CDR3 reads CASTEGVNQPQHF. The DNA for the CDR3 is TGTGCCAGCACCGAAGGGGTCAATCAGCCCCAGCATTTT.